Listed below are T cell receptor beta chains from one sample, sequenced in a study of blood T cell repertoires in COVID-19. Produced via immunoSEQ multiplex PCR; TCRdb's table is partial and in-frame only. The sample contains fewer than 150,000 clones, around 83% of which appear only once. The material sequenced was PBMCs or T cells enriched from blood (not recorded which). All receptors derive from a young man who had recovered from COVID-19. CDR3s include the opening cysteine and the closing phenylalanine or tryptophan. The D gene is left open where the match is weak. For some rows the clone size is stated as once, few or many, or as a class when expanded; others skip it.

>.|.|TRBJ1-2|TRBV5-8
CASSPHGGGNYGYTF
TGTGCCAGCAGCCCCCATGGGGGAGGAAACTATGGCTACACCTTC
>few|.|TRBJ1-1|TRBV12-3/TRBV12-4
CASTLTVNTEAFF
TGTGCCAGCACCTTGACAGTGAACACTGAAGCTTTCTTT
>.|.|TRBJ1-6|TRBV4-2
CASSQDSSSSRTYNSPLHF
TGTGCCAGCAGCCAAGATTCTAGTTCTAGTCGAACCTATAATTCACCCCTCCACTTT
>.|.|TRBJ1-1|TRBV5-1
CASSHLRNTEAFF
TGCGCCAGCAGCCACCTTAGGAACACTGAAGCTTTCTTT
>.|.|TRBJ1-5|TRBV28
CASSPTGNQPQHF
TGTGCCAGCAGTCCGACAGGCAATCAGCCCCAGCATTTT
>.|TRBD1|TRBJ1-2|TRBV7-2
CASSPRQGTNYGYTF
TGTGCCAGCAGCCCAAGACAGGGTACTAACTATGGCTACACCTTC
>.|TRBD1|TRBJ2-1|TRBV6-5
CASRQQGYNEQFF
TGTGCCAGCAGACAACAGGGGTACAATGAGCAGTTCTTC
>.|TRBD2|TRBJ2-5|TRBV2
CASRASGARIETQYF
TGTGCCAGCAGGGCTAGCGGGGCTAGAATAGAGACCCAGTACTTC
>.|TRBD2|TRBJ2-1|TRBV6-6
CASSYRELAGVPEQFF
TGTGCCAGCAGTTATCGCGAACTAGCGGGAGTACCCGAGCAGTTCTTC
>.|.|TRBJ1-2|TRBV14
CASSQDSGLNYGYTF
TGTGCCAGCAGCCAAGACAGCGGCCTTAACTATGGCTACACCTTC
>.|TRBD1|TRBJ2-1|TRBV4-2
CASGRDRGQWTEQFF
TGTGCCAGCGGACGGGACAGGGGGCAGTGGACGGAGCAGTTCTTC
>.|TRBD1|TRBJ1-5|TRBV19
CASSITGGQGQPQHF
TGTGCCAGTAGTATAACAGGGGGACAGGGTCAGCCCCAGCATTTT
>.|.|TRBJ1-5|TRBV24-1
CATFMTGPGTRTPSNQPQHF
TGTGCCACCTTTATGACGGGACCCGGGACACGCACTCCGAGCAATCAGCCCCAGCATTTT
>.|.|TRBJ1-6|TRBV12-5
CASGLGGSNSPLHF
TGTGCTAGTGGTTTGGGAGGATCAAATTCACCCCTCCACTTT
>.|.|TRBJ1-6|TRBV5-4
CASSLQGFLKSPLHF
TGTGCCAGCAGTCTACAGGGATTTTTAAAGTCACCCCTCCACTTT
>once|TRBD1|TRBJ1-1|TRBV29-1
CSVDPGQGTEAFF
TGCAGCGTTGATCCGGGACAGGGTACTGAAGCTTTCTTT
>.|TRBD1|TRBJ1-2|TRBV4-2
CASSQVTLSGHRGTDYGYTF
TGTGCCAGCAGCCAAGTAACACTCAGTGGGCACAGGGGCACAGATTATGGCTACACCTTC
>.|TRBD1|TRBJ1-5|TRBV18
CASSLSSDRENQPQHF
TGTGCCAGCTCACTTTCTTCGGACAGGGAAAATCAGCCCCAGCATTTT
>.|TRBD1|TRBJ1-2|TRBV18
CASTTGGHGYTF
TGTGCCAGCACCACAGGGGGGCATGGCTACACCTTC
>.|TRBD2|TRBJ2-5|TRBV5-8
CASSFGLAGDQETQYF
TGTGCCAGCAGCTTTGGACTAGCGGGTGATCAAGAGACCCAGTACTTC
>.|.|TRBJ1-1|TRBV7-2
CASSKPGQLPSMNTEAFF
TGTGCCAGCAGCAAACCCGGACAGCTTCCCTCCATGAACACTGAAGCTTTCTTT
>.|.|TRBJ2-7|TRBV9
CASSVVSGSYEQYF
TGTGCCAGCAGCGTAGTATCAGGATCCTACGAGCAGTACTTC
>.|TRBD1|TRBJ2-2|TRBV5-1
CASSRGQDTGELFF
TGCGCCAGCAGCCGGGGACAGGACACCGGGGAGCTGTTTTTT
>.|.|TRBJ2-2|TRBV27
CASSLQGEQNTGELFF
TGTGCCAGCAGTTTACAAGGGGAACAAAACACCGGGGAGCTGTTTTTT
>.|TRBD1|TRBJ1-5|TRBV9
CASGRGQGSNQPQHF
TGTGCCAGCGGAAGGGGACAGGGAAGCAATCAGCCCCAGCATTTT
>.|TRBD1|TRBJ1-1|TRBV5-4
CASSSPGTGVNTEAFF
TGTGCCAGCAGCAGTCCCGGGACAGGGGTGAACACTGAAGCTTTCTTT
>.|.|TRBJ2-3|TRBV2
CASSATSFTDTQYF
TGTGCCAGCAGTGCCACTAGCTTCACAGATACGCAGTATTTT
>few|.|TRBJ1-5|TRBV19
CASSPDTTNQPQHF
TGTGCCAGTAGTCCCGACACAACCAATCAGCCCCAGCATTTT
>.|TRBD1|TRBJ2-2|TRBV19
CASSRTGGDTGELFF
TGTGCCAGTAGCCGAACAGGGGGAGACACCGGGGAGCTGTTTTTT
>.|.|TRBJ2-7|TRBV15
CATSPGLPSYEQYF
TGTGCCACCAGTCCGGGACTCCCCTCCTACGAGCAGTACTTC
>.|.|TRBJ1-1|TRBV7-5
CVRSLVVWTGGETEAFF
TGTGTCAGAAGCTTAGTGGTATGGACAGGGGGCGAGACTGAAGCTTTCTTT
>.|.|TRBJ2-5|TRBV2
CASRGEETQYF
TGTGCCAGCAGGGGAGAAGAGACCCAGTACTTC
>.|TRBD1|TRBJ2-1|TRBV29-1
CSVGQGNYNEQFF
TGCAGCGTCGGACAGGGAAACTACAATGAGCAGTTCTTC
>.|.|TRBJ1-2|TRBV24-1
CATSAGANYGYTF
TGTGCCACCTCGGCGGGGGCCAACTATGGCTACACCTTC
>.|.|TRBJ1-5|TRBV7-6
CASSFGQGYQPQHF
TGTGCCAGCAGCTTCGGGCAGGGGTATCAGCCCCAGCATTTT